This is a list of T cell receptor beta chains from one sample in a study of shared clonotypes between healthy human individuals. The assay was immunoSEQ multiplex PCR, and TCRdb's table has in-frame clones only and misses some. The sample includes roughly 590,000 clones, roughly 95% seen only once; the top ten take 0.11%. The sequencing sample was made of naive CD8+ T cells sorted from blood. The receptors were sampled from a woman aged 25 to 39 in good health. The CDR3 runs from the conserved cysteine through the conserved F or W. A D gene is named only where the DNA matches it firmly. Only part of the rows carry a size: once, few, many, or a class if the clone is expanded.

.	TRBV19	.	TRBJ1-5	CASLPGGSFNQPQHF	TGTGCCAGTCTCCCCGGGGGCAGTTTCAATCAGCCCCAGCATTTT
.	TRBV10-2	TRBD1	TRBJ1-4	CASSDRGTNEKLFF	TGCGCCAGCAGCGACAGGGGAACTAATGAAAAACTGTTTTTT
.	TRBV11-3	.	TRBJ2-3	CASSLGGDTQYF	TGTGCCAGCAGCTTAGGTGGAGATACGCAGTATTTT
.	TRBV28	TRBD1	TRBJ1-2	CASSLLGTGIGYTF	TGTGCCAGCAGTCTACTCGGGACAGGAATCGGCTACACCTTC
.	TRBV28	.	TRBJ1-6	CASADNSPLHF	TGTGCCAGCGCGGATAATTCACCCCTCCACTTT
.	TRBV27	TRBD2	TRBJ2-1	CASSLSSGRAYYNEQFF	TGTGCCAGCAGTCTATCAAGCGGGAGGGCTTACTACAATGAGCAGTTCTTC
.	TRBV11-3	TRBD1	TRBJ2-1	CASSPGTGELNEQFF	TGTGCCAGCAGCCCCGGGACAGGGGAGCTCAATGAGCAGTTCTTC
.	TRBV27	.	TRBJ1-5	CASSLRGRWGNQPQHF	TGTGCCAGCAGTTTGAGGGGTAGGTGGGGGAATCAGCCCCAGCATTTT
.	TRBV6-9	.	TRBJ2-7	CASRDLDLRDFVYEQYF	TGTGCCAGCAGGGACCTGGATCTCAGGGACTTTGTCTACGAGCAGTACTTC
.	TRBV5-6	.	TRBJ2-7	CASSYGLGEQYF	TGTGCCAGCAGCTACGGGTTAGGCGAGCAGTACTTC
.	TRBV6-7	TRBD1	TRBJ1-2	CASSYLPAGGDGYTF	TGTGCCAGCAGTTACTTGCCGGCAGGGGGCGATGGCTACACCTTC
.	TRBV13	TRBD2	TRBJ2-1	CASRIRTSGLNNEQFF	TGTGCCAGCAGAATCCGGACTAGCGGGCTTAACAATGAGCAGTTCTTC
.	TRBV4-1	.	TRBJ1-1	CASSQGRGSAEAFF	TGCGCCAGCAGCCAAGGGCGAGGAAGCGCTGAAGCTTTCTTT
.	TRBV28	.	TRBJ2-4	CASSSPLNSKNIQYF	TGTGCCAGCAGTTCACCCCTTAACAGCAAAAACATTCAGTACTTC
.	TRBV2	.	TRBJ2-7	CASSPDRYEQYF	TGTGCCAGCAGCCCTGACAGATACGAGCAGTACTTC
once	TRBV9	TRBD2	TRBJ2-3	CASSASRGSISTDTQYF	TGTGCCAGCAGCGCGAGCCGCGGGAGCATTAGCACAGATACGCAGTATTTT
.	TRBV7-8	TRBD1	TRBJ2-5	CASSILTGEGAQYF	TGTGCCAGCAGCATCCTGACAGGGGAAGGGGCCCAGTACTTC
once	TRBV4-1	.	TRBJ1-1	CASSQDRLGVNTEAFF	TGCGCCAGCAGCCAAGATCGTCTGGGGGTGAACACTGAAGCTTTCTTT
.	TRBV28	.	TRBJ1-1	CASRLALGNTEAFF	TGTGCCAGCAGGCTGGCTCTGGGGAACACTGAAGCTTTCTTT
.	TRBV19	.	TRBJ2-7	CASSIVLGPPYEQYF	TGTGCCAGTAGTATAGTTCTCGGGCCTCCCTACGAGCAGTACTTC
.	TRBV14	.	TRBJ2-7	CASSFAGSSYEQYF	TGTGCCAGCAGCTTCGCGGGGAGCTCCTACGAGCAGTACTTC
.	TRBV7-8	.	TRBJ1-1	CASSLGSRLNTEAFF	TGTGCCAGCAGCTTAGGGTCTAGGTTGAACACTGAAGCTTTCTTT
.	TRBV5-3	.	TRBJ2-7	CASGGGTESYEQYF	TGTGCCAGTGGGGGTGGTACGGAATCCTACGAGCAGTACTTC
.	TRBV5-8	TRBD2	TRBJ2-2	CASSWLAGANTGELFF	TGTGCCAGCAGCTGGCTCGCGGGGGCGAACACCGGGGAGCTGTTTTTT
.	TRBV27	TRBD2	TRBJ2-7	CASSFKGGSPYEQYF	TGTGCCAGCAGTTTTAAGGGCGGGAGCCCCTACGAGCAGTACTTC
.	TRBV27	TRBD2	TRBJ2-7	CASSPGTSGLGEQYF	TGTGCCAGCAGTCCAGGGACTAGCGGGCTGGGCGAGCAGTACTTC
.	TRBV11-2	.	TRBJ2-5	CASSLEGEETQYF	TGTGCCAGCAGCTTAGAGGGAGAAGAGACCCAGTACTTC
.	TRBV10-2	.	TRBJ1-1	CASMGGNTEAFF	TGCGCCAGCATGGGGGGCAACACTGAAGCTTTCTTT
.	TRBV6-5	.	TRBJ2-7	CASSYSNLYEQYF	TGTGCCAGCAGTTACTCGAACCTCTACGAGCAGTACTTC
.	TRBV5-4	.	TRBJ1-2	CASSDQGLADGYTF	TGTGCCAGCAGCGATCAGGGGCTGGCGGATGGCTACACCTTC
.	TRBV27	.	TRBJ2-3	CASSWDLSGTDTQYF	TGTGCCAGCAGTTGGGACCTGTCCGGTACAGATACGCAGTATTTT
.	TRBV4-1	TRBD1	TRBJ2-7	CASSPSRDRAYEQYF	TGCGCCAGCAGCCCCAGCCGGGACAGAGCCTACGAGCAGTACTTC
.	TRBV5-1	.	TRBJ2-7	CASRGTGTYEQYF	TGCGCCAGCAGAGGGACCGGAACCTACGAGCAGTACTTC
.	TRBV11-1	TRBD2	TRBJ2-3	CASSLRLAGEADTQYF	TGTGCCAGCAGCTTACGACTAGCGGGAGAAGCAGATACGCAGTATTTT
.	TRBV11-2	TRBD2	TRBJ2-5	CASSPRSWSSGEETQYF	TGTGCCAGCAGCCCTAGAAGTTGGTCTAGCGGGGAGGAGACCCAGTACTTC
.	TRBV27	TRBD2	TRBJ2-1	CASSRGTSGSGEQFF	TGTGCCAGCAGTCGCGGGACTAGCGGGAGTGGTGAGCAGTTCTTC
once	TRBV4-1	.	TRBJ1-5	CASSHDYREPTQPQHF	TGCGCCAGCAGCCATGATTACCGGGAACCCACACAGCCCCAGCATTTT
.	TRBV7-9	.	TRBJ2-1	CASSLRTNRGYNEQFF	TGTGCCAGCAGCCTCCGGACGAACCGGGGTTACAATGAGCAGTTCTTC
.	TRBV2	TRBD2	TRBJ2-1	CASSEVSGRVGEQFF	TGTGCCAGCAGTGAAGTTAGCGGGAGGGTAGGTGAGCAGTTCTTC
.	TRBV15	TRBD2	TRBJ2-3	CATSADGLAGEADTQYF	TGTGCCACCAGCGCGGACGGACTAGCGGGAGAAGCAGATACGCAGTATTTT
.	TRBV6-1	TRBD2	TRBJ2-2	CASSVLAGISAGELFF	TGTGCCAGCAGTGTACTAGCGGGCATATCCGCCGGGGAGCTGTTTTTT
.	TRBV2	.	TRBJ2-3	CASRATSTDTQYF	TGTGCCAGCAGGGCAACTAGCACAGATACGCAGTATTTT
.	TRBV28	.	TRBJ1-5	CASSLYRLSNQPQHF	TGTGCCAGCAGTTTGTACAGGCTTAGCAATCAGCCCCAGCATTTT
.	TRBV6-1	.	TRBJ2-5	CASSENWGIGETQYF	TGTGCCAGCAGTGAAAACTGGGGGATAGGGGAGACCCAGTACTTC
.	TRBV6-6	TRBD1	TRBJ2-7	CASSYTTGAEQYF	TGTGCCAGCAGTTACACGACAGGGGCCGAGCAGTACTTC
.	TRBV5-6	.	TRBJ2-2	CASSSNGELFF	TGTGCCAGCAGCTCCAACGGGGAGCTGTTTTTT
.	TRBV9	.	TRBJ1-1	CASSGGPPLRTEAFF	TGTGCCAGCAGCGGGGGACCCCCCTTGAGAACTGAAGCTTTCTTT
.	TRBV2	TRBD2	TRBJ2-5	CASSDPGLPLAGEETQYF	TGTGCCAGCAGTGACCCGGGTTTGCCACTAGCGGGAGAAGAGACCCAGTACTTC
.	TRBV2	.	TRBJ2-7	CASSGHGDYEQYF	TGTGCCAGCAGTGGACATGGAGACTACGAGCAGTACTTC